These 19 T cell receptor beta chains were all obtained from the same sample, sequenced in a study of blood T cell repertoires in COVID-19. The table came from immunoSEQ multiplex PCR; TCRdb's copy has only in-frame clones and leaves some out. This sample carries 210,000 or so clones, around 92% of them seen once, and the ten largest clones take around 1.2%. Sequenced: peripheral blood. These receptors were collected from a young man with acute or convalescent COVID-19.

The V and J genes are TRBV4-1 and TRBJ1-3; no clear D. Trimming shortened V by 4 bases and J by 4 bases, and 14 bases separated the two germline ends. The CDR3 is made up of 15 amino acids. The V gene's germline CDR1 is MGHRA and CDR2 YSYEKL. The CDR3 DNA reads as TGCGCCAGCAGCCCGAGCGGTGCGGAGGGAAACACCATATATTTT. Residues: CASSPSGAEGNTIYF.

Regarding this clone: An end of the junction does not agree with germline; a read error may underlie this. The V call is TRBV6-6, the J call TRBJ1-2; possibly TRBD1 for D (5 bases). Germline CDR1 MNHNY, CDR2 SVGAGI (reference sequence). The CDR3 totals 13 residues. The CDR3 here is CASSYSRVGGYTF. The CDR3 DNA reads as TGTGCCAGCAGCTACTCCAGGGTGGGTGGCTACACCTTC.

This chain joins TRBV28 and TRBJ1-4; maybe TRBD1 (5 bases). Germline V CDR1 and CDR2: MDHEN, SYDVKM. The length of the CDR3 is 15 residues. V lost 5 bases and J lost 4, with 14 bases in between. The CDR3 DNA follows: TGTGCCAGCAGTCCGCGCGGGGCTTATAATGAAAAACTGTTTTTT. Translation gives CASSPRGAYNEKLFF.

The rearrangement joins TRBV7-3 to TRBJ2-7; D uncertain. Germline CDR1 is SGHTA and CDR2 is FQGTGA. The CDR3 consists of 13 residues. The ends were cut back, 5 bases at V and 8 bases at J, with 16 bases in the middle. Here the CDR3 DNA reads TGTGCCAGCAGCGGGCAGGCCTCCCCCAAGCAGTACTTC. Its translation: CASSGQASPKQYF.

This rearrangement joins TRBV6-1 to TRBJ1-6; D perhaps matches TRBD1 (5 bases). This CDR3 region has 17 residues. V lost 2 bases and J 9 bases, leaving 20 bases between the germline ends. Germline V lookup: CDR1 MNHNS, CDR2 SASEGT. The CDR3 DNA sequence: TGTGCCAGCAGTGAAAGGCCAGGGCGTCAGGATTTTTCACCCCTCCACTTT. Protein product: CASSERPGRQDFSPLHF.

This rearrangement joins TRBV27 to TRBJ1-6; TRBD1 is a possible D gene (5 bases). This CDR3 is 16 amino acids long. V gave up 5 bases and J gave up 6 bases, with 17 bases separating them. The germline CDR1 and CDR2 sequences are MNHEY and SMNVEV (reference sequence). The chain's CDR3 is CASSLLRQGGNSPLHF. DNA of the CDR3: TGTGCCAGCAGTCTCCTGAGGCAGGGTGGTAATTCACCCCTCCACTTT.

The rearrangement uses TRBV6-5 and TRBJ1-6, with no clear D. V was pared by 8 bases and J by 10 bases, with 15 bases between. In germline, CDR1 is MNHEY, CDR2 SVGAGI. This CDR3 has 13 amino acids. The DNA for the CDR3 is TGTGCCAGCTGTTCCGACACAAGATCACCCCTCCACTTT. Its translation is CASCSDTRSPLHF.

V and J are TRBV5-1 and TRBJ2-3; 7 nucleotides match TRBD1. The CDR3 is made up of 15 amino acids. CDR1 is SGHRS and CDR2 is YFSETQ in the germline V gene. The V gene end was trimmed by 3 bases and the J gene end by 2 bases; junction bases not matched to a gene: 6. In DNA form, the CDR3 reads TGCGCCAGCAGCTCCCGACAGGGCCCCACAGATACGCAGTATTTT. It encodes CASSSRQGPTDTQYF.

This chain joins TRBV6-5 and TRBJ2-1, with no clear D. The V gene lost 4 bases and the J gene lost 6 bases, with 7 bases spanning the gap. The germline V gene encodes CDR1 MNHEY and CDR2 SVGAGI. The CDR3 covers 12 residues. The CDR3 nucleotides are TGTGCCAGCAGTTCCTATCCCAATGAGCAGTTCTTC. It specifies CASSSYPNEQFF.

This clone was counted a few times. CDR3 sequence (DNA): TGTGCCAGCAGCGTAGACCCAACAGGGGGAACAGGCTACACCTTC. Translated: CASSVDPTGGTGYTF. The J gene is TRBJ1-2, the V gene TRBV9; TRBD1 agrees at 8 bases. Germline V gene data show CDR1 as SGDLS and CDR2 as YYNGEE. The V segment lost 0 bases and the J segment 8 bases; nucleotides outside the gene matches: 9. CDR3 length equals 15 residues.

This CDR3 reads CASSYTGQASEAFF. The DNA for the CDR3 is TGTGCCAGCAGTTACACGGGACAGGCTTCTGAAGCTTTCTTT. This chain joins TRBV6-5 and TRBJ1-1; TRBD1 agrees at 8 bases. Germline CDR1 and CDR2: MNHEY and SVGAGI. This CDR3 is built from 14 residues. V was pared by 2 bases and J by 6 bases, with 5 bases of the junction left unmatched.

The chain combines TRBV28 with TRBJ2-4, with 11 bases identical to TRBD2. CDR1 is MDHEN and CDR2 is SYDVKM in the germline V gene. The CDR3 covers 16 residues. Germline trimming cut 5 bases from V and 1 base from J; bases unmatched to any gene: 4. DNA for the CDR3: TGTGCCAGCAGTATAGTAGCGGGAGGGGCCAAAAACATTCAGTACTTC. Protein product: CASSIVAGGAKNIQYF.

The J gene is TRBJ2-2, the V gene TRBV2; unclear D gene. Trimming took 7 bases from V and 7 from J, leaving 10 bases between them. The germline gives CDR1 SNHLY, CDR2 FYNNEI. The CDR3 runs to 12 residues. CDR3 amino acids: CASTSRIGELFF. CDR3 DNA sequence: TGTGCCAGCACGTCGCGAATCGGGGAGCTGTTTTTT. The full variable domain, rest sourced from reference TRBV2 and TRBJ2-2, is EPEVTQTPSHQVTQMGQEVILRCVPISNHLYFYWYRQILGQKVEFLVSFYNNEISEKSEIFDDQFSVERPDGSNFTLKIRSTKLEDSAMYFCASTSRIGELFFGEGSRLTVL.

CDR3 in amino acids: CAILPTQDRRVNYGYTF. The CDR3 DNA reads TGTGCCATCCTACCAACGCAGGACAGACGCGTTAACTATGGCTACACCTTC. The rearrangement links TRBV21-1 to TRBJ1-2; the D call of TRBD1 is as the table states it, not checked on the DNA. TRBV21-1 is classified as a pseudogene. The CDR3 spans 17 residues.

J is TRBJ2-2 and V is TRBV7-8, with 8 bases fitting TRBD1. In germline, CDR1 is SGHVS, CDR2 FQNEAQ. The V and J ends lost 1 base and 6 bases, in that order; junction bases with no gene match: 13. The CDR3 spans 18 residues. DNA of the CDR3: TGTGCCAGCAGCTTAGATTTCAGGGGGCCGGTGGTGGCCGGGGAGCTGTTTTTT. Its protein is CASSLDFRGPVVAGELFF.

The V and J genes are TRBV7-8 and TRBJ2-7, with D unresolved. Germline V CDR1 and CDR2: SGHVS, FQNEAQ. CDR3 size: 13 residues. V lost 3 bases and J lost 1, with 7 bases in between. This CDR3 is CASSFSDSYEQYF. The CDR3 DNA is TGTGCCAGCAGCTTCTCAGATTCCTACGAGCAGTACTTC.

This clone has more than one count but fewer than ten. Other DNA sequences in this specimen translate into the identical CDR3. This chain links TRBV28 with TRBJ2-7; 10 nucleotides align to TRBD1. The CDR3 is 14 residues long. Germline V gives CDR1 MDHEN, CDR2 SYDVKM. V dropped 5 bases and J dropped 4; count of bases not matched to a gene: 5. The DNA of the CDR3 is TGTGCCAGCAGTCGGACAGGGGGTGGGTACGAGCAGTACTTC. Protein sequence: CASSRTGGGYEQYF.

V usage is TRBV7-8 and J usage is TRBJ1-5; D is unresolved. Trimming stripped 1 base from V and 3 bases from J, with 10 bases between. The CDR3 has 15 residues. Germline V gene sequence: CDR1 SGHVS, CDR2 FQNEAQ. In nucleotides, the CDR3 is TGTGCCAGCAGCTTAGAACAGACCTACAATCAGCCCCAGCATTTT. Protein: CASSLEQTYNQPQHF.

This chain uses TRBV24-1 with TRBJ2-1; the match to TRBD2 covers 11 bases. The germline V gene encodes CDR1 KGHDR and CDR2 SFDVKD. The CDR3 sequence is 15 residues long. With V trimmed by 2 bases and J by 9 bases, 5 bases remained unmatched. This chain's CDR3 is CATSDSTGLAAEQFF. CDR3 nucleotide sequence: TGTGCCACCAGTGATTCGACGGGACTAGCGGCTGAGCAGTTCTTC.